This TCR beta chain was recovered during a study of monozygotic twins with inflammatory bowel disease. Points from the study as a whole: Different subtypes (of T cells) could not be told apart from one another.

UMIs containing a 6-nucleotide sample barcode were added via template switching. TCRdb derives one entry per CDR3 protein from the 5' RACE reads, leaving out DNA. The sample holds about 450,000 distinct CDR3 sequences. Blood, 2 to 2.5 ml, was drawn per donor. Total RNA from whole blood was isolated with no T cell sorting. With regard to this clonotype: Antigen: not known.

Germline V gives CDR1 SGHTA, CDR2 FQGNSA. This CDR3 region has 13 residues. The genes are TRBV7-2 and TRBJ1-6; the TCRdb D gene call, TRBD1, has no DNA to confirm it. Source material: blood. This TCR came from a human donor with ulcerative colitis or Crohn's disease, or a healthy co-twin of an affected twin (not recorded which). The CDR3 spells CATGGPVNSPLHF.